The sequence of this T cell receptor beta chain was determined in a study of blood T cell repertoires in COVID-19. CDR3 length: 14 residues. Germline-derived CDR1 and CDR2 are MNHEY and SMNVEV (reference sequence). The V gene end was trimmed by 4 bases and the J gene end by 10 bases; junction bases not matched to a gene: 4. Generated by immunoSEQ multiplex PCR, the TCRdb table keeps only in-frame clones and is missing some. The sample holds over 200,000 clones, under 90% seen once. Sequencing was performed on peripheral blood. The chain carries TRBV27 and TRBJ1-6, with 10 bases aligning to TRBD1. The clonotype comes from a woman aged 80 or over with COVID-19, enrolled during active disease. The CDR3 is CASSSGTGASPLHF. As DNA, the CDR3 is TGTGCCAGCAGTTCCGGGACAGGGGCATCACCCCTCCACTTT.